This section outlines one T cell receptor beta chain sequence together with its context. There are 15 residues in the CDR3. Trimming removed 5 bases at V and 1 base at J, with 12 bases between. Looked up from germline, CDR1 is MNHEY and CDR2 is SMNVEV (reference sequence). The sample comes from a study of siplizumab effects on memory and regulatory T cells. Assay used: immunoSEQ multiplex PCR; TCRdb lists only in-frame clones, some missing. The data contain 100,000 or so clones, 80% to 95% of them singletons. The rearrangement uses TRBV27 and TRBJ1-5; maybe TRBD1 (6 bases). The receptor was isolated from a human donor in good health. Sequenced sample: non-Treg CD4+ T cells sorted from blood. Here the CDR3 DNA reads TGTGCCAGCAGTGGACCGGGACACAGCAATCAGCCCCAGCATTTT. Residues: CASSGPGHSNQPQHF.